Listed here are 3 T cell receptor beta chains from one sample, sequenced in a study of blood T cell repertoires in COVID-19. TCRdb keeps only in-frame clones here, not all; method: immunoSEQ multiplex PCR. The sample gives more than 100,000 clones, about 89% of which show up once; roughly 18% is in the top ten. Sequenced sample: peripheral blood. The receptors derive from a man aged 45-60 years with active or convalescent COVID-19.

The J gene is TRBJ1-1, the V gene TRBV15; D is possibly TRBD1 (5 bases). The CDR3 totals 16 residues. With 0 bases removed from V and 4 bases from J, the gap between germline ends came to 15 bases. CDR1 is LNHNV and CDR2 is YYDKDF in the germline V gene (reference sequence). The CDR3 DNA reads TGTGCCACCAGCAGAGATACTCCCTCGGGGGTCACTGAAGCTTTCTTT. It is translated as CATSRDTPSGVTEAFF.

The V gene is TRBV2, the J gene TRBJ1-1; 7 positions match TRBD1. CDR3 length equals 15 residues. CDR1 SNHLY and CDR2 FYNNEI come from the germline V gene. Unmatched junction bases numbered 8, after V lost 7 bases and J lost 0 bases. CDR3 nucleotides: TGTGCCAGCAATCGGGACAGCAGAATGAACACTGAAGCTTTCTTT. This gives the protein CASNRDSRMNTEAFF. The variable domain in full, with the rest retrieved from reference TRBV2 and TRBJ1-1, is EPEVTQTPSHQVTQMGQEVILRCVPISNHLYFYWYRQILGQKVEFLVSFYNNEISEKSEIFDDQFSVERPDGSNFTLKIRSTKLEDSAMYFCASNRDSRMNTEAFFGQGTRLTVV.

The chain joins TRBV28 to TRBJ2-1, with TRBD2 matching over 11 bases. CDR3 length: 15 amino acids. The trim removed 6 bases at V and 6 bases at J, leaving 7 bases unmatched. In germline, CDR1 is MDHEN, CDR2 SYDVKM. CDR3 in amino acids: CASRLGTSGPNEQFF. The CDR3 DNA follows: TGTGCCAGCAGACTTGGGACTAGCGGCCCCAATGAGCAGTTCTTC.